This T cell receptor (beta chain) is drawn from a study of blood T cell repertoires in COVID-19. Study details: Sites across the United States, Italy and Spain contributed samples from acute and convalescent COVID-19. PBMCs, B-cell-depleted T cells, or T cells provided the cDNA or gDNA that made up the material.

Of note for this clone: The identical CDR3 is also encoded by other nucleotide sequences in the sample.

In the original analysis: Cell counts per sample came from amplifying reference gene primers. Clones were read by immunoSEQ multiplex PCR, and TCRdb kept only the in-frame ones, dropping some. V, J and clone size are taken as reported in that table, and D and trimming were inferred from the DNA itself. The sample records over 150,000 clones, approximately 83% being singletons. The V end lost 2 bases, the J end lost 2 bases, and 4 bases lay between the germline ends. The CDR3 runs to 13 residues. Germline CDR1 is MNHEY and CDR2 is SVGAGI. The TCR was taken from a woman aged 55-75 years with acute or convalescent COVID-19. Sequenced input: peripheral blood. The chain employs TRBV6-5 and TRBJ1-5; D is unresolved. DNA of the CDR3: TGTGCCAGCAGTTACCGGGGCAATCAGCCCCAGCATTTT. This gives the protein CASSYRGNQPQHF.